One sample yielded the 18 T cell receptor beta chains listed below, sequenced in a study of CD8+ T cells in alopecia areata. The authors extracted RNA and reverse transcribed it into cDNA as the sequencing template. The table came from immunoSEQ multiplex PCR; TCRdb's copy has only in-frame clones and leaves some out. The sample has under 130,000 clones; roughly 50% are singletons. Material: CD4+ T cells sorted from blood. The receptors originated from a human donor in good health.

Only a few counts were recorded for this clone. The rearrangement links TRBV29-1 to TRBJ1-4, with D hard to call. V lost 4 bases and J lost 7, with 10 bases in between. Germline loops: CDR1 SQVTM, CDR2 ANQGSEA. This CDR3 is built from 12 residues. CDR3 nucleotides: TGCAGCGTTGGTTGGGGTAGTGAAAAACTGTTTTTT. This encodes CSVGWGSEKLFF. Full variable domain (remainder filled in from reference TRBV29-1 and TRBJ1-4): SAVISQKPSRDICQRGTSLTIQCQVDSQVTMMFWYRQQPGQSLTLIATANQGSEATYESGFVIDKFPISRPNLTFSTLTVSNMSPEDSSIYLCSVGWGSEKLFFGSGTQLSVL.

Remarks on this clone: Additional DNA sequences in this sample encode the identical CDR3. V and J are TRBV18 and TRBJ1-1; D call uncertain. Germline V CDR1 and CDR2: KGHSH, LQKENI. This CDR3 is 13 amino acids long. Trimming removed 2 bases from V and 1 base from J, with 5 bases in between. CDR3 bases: TGTGCCAGCTCACCAGATCAGAACACTGAAGCTTTCTTT. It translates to CASSPDQNTEAFF.

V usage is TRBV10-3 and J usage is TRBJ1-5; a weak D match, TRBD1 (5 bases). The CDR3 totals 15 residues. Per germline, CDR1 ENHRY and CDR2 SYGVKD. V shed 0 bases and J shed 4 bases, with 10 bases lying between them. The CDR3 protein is CAISESGGLNQPQHF. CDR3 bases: TGTGCCATCAGTGAGTCGGGGGGGTTAAATCAGCCCCAGCATTTT.

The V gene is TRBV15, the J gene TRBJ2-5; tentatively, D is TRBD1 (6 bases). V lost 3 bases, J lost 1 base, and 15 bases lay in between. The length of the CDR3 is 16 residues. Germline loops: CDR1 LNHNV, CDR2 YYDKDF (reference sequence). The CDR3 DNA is TGTGCCACCAGCAGCAGATCGAGGACAGTCCAAGAGACCCAGTACTTC. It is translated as CATSSRSRTVQETQYF.

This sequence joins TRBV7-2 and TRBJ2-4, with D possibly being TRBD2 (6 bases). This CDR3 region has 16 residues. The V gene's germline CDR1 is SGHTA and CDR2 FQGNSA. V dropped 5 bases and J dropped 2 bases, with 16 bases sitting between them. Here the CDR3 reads CASSEGLITTKNIQYF. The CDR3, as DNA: TGTGCCAGCAGCGAAGGACTAATTACAACCAAAAACATTCAGTACTTC.

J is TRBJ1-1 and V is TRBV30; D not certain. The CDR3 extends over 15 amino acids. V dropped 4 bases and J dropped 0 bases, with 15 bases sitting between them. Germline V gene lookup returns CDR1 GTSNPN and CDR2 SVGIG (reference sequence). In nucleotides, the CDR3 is TGTGCCTGGACAAAACCTACACCGTTGAACACTGAAGCTTTCTTT. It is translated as CAWTKPTPLNTEAFF.

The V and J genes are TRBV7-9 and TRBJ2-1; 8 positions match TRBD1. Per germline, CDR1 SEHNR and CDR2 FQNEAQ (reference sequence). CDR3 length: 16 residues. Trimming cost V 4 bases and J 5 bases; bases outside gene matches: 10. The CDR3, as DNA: TGTGCCAGCAGCTCATACAGGGGGGACGTCAACAATGAGCAGTTCTTC. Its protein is CASSSYRGDVNNEQFF. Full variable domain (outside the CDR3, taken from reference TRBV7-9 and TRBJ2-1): DTGVSQNPRHKITKRGQNVTFRCDPISEHNRLYWYRQTLGQGPEFLTYFQNEAQLEKSRLLSDRFSAERPKGSFSTLEIQRTEQGDSAMYLCASSSYRGDVNNEQFFGPGTRLTVL.

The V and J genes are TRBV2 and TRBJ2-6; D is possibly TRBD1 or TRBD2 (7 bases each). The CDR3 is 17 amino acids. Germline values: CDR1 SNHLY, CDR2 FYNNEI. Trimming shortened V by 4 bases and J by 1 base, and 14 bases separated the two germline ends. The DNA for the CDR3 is TGTGCCAGCAGTGGCGGGGGACAGCGGTCTGGGGCCAACGTCCTGACTTTC. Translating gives CASSGGGQRSGANVLTF.

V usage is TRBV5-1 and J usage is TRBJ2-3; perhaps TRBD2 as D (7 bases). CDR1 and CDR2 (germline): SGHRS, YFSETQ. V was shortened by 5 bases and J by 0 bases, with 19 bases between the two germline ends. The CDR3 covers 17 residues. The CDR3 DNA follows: TGCGCCAGCAGGACGGACCCAGGGGAGGGGAGCACAGATACGCAGTATTTT. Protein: CASRTDPGEGSTDTQYF.

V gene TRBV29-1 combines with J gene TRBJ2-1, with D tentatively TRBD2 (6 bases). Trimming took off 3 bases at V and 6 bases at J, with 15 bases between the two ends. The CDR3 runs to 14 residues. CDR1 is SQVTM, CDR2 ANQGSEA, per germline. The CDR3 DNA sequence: TGCAGCGTTGAGAGGGCCCGGGGGATCAATGAGCAGTTCTTC. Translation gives CSVERARGINEQFF.

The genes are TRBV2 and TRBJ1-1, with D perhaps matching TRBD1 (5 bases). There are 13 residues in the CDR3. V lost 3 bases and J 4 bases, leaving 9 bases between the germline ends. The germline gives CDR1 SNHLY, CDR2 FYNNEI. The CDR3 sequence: CASSDPGTTEAFF. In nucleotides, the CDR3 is TGTGCCAGCAGTGATCCGGGGACCACTGAAGCTTTCTTT.

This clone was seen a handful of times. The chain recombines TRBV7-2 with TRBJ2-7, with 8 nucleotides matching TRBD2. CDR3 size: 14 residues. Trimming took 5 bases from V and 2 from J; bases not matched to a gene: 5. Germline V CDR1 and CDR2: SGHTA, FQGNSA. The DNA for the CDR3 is TGTGCCAGCAGCCTTACTAGCGGTGCCTACGAGCAGTACTTC. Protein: CASSLTSGAYEQYF. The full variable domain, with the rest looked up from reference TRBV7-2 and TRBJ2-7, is GAGVSQSPSNKVTEKGKDVELRCDPISGHTALYWYRQSLGQGLEFLIYFQGNSAPDKSGLPSDRFSAERTGGSVSTLTIQRTQQEDSAVYLCASSLTSGAYEQYFGPGTRLTVT.

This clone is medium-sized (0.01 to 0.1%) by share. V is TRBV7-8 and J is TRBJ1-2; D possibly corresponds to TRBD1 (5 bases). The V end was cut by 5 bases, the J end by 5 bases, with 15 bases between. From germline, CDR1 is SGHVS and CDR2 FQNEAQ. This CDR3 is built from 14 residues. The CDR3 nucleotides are TGTGCCAGCAGCGTAGACGGGGGGGTGTATGGCTACACCTTC. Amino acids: CASSVDGGVYGYTF.

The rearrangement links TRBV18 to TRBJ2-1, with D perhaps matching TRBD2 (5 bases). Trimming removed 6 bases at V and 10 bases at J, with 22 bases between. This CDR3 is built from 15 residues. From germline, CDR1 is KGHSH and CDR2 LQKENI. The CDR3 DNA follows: TGTGCCAGCTCCCAGGATCTGCTAGCAGCACCCGAGCAGTTCTTC. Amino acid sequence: CASSQDLLAAPEQFF.

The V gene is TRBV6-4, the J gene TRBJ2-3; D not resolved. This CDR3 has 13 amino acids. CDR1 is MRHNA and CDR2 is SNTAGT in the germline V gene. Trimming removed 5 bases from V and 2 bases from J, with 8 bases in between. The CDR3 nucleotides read TGTGCCAGCAGTTTCCGGGTCACAGATACGCAGTATTTT. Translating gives CASSFRVTDTQYF.

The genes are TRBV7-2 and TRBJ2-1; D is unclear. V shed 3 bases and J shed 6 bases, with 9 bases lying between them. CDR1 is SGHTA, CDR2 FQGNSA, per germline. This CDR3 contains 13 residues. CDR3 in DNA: TGTGCCAGCAGCTTTGATCGGGCCAATGAGCAGTTCTTC. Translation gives CASSFDRANEQFF.

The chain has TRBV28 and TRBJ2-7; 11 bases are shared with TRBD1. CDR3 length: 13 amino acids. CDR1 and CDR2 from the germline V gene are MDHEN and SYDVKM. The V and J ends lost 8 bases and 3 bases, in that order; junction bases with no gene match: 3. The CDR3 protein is CASRTGGVYEQYF. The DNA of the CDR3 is TGTGCCAGCCGGACAGGGGGCGTCTACGAGCAGTACTTC. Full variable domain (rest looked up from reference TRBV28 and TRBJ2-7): DVKVTQSSRYLVKRTGEKVFLECVQDMDHENMFWYRQDPGLGLRLIYFSYDVKMKEKGDIPEGYSVSREKKERFSLILESASTNQTSMYLCASRTGGVYEQYFGPGTRLTVT.

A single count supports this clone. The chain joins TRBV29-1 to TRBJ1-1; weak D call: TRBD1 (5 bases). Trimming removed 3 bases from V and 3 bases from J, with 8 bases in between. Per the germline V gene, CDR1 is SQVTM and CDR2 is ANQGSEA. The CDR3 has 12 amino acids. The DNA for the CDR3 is TGCAGCGTTGACAGGGTGGACACTGAAGCTTTCTTT. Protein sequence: CSVDRVDTEAFF.